Listed below are T cell receptor beta chains from one sample, sequenced in a study of T cells in Graves' hyperthyroidism and ophthalmopathy. Each CDR3 protein gets one entry after TCRdb re-called the multiplex PCR reads with MiXCR. Counted here are approximately 400,000 distinct CDR3 sequences, around 25% occurring once; the ten biggest clones make up less than 85%. Sequenced material: blood. These TCRs come from a man aged 45-65 years with Graves' hyperthyroidism. Both conserved end residues are part of each CDR3. The D gene is left open where the match is weak. The size of a clone is reported for some rows only, either as once, few or many, or as a class for expanded clones.

clone_size cdr3_length j_call v_call d_call cdr3_nt cdr3_aa
many 12 TRBJ1-1 TRBV29-1 NA TGCAGCGTGGTGAGTTTGAACACTGAAGCTTTCTTT CSVVSLNTEAFF
few 13 TRBJ1-1 TRBV20-1 NA TGCAGTGCGGCCCGGGGTTTTAGGTCTGAAGCTTTCTTT CSAARGFRSEAFF
NA 14 TRBJ1-4 TRBV12-3/TRBV12-4 NA TGTGCCAGCAGTTGGGGGGTAACTAATGAAAAACTGTTTTTT CASSWGVTNEKLFF
few 13 TRBJ2-5 TRBV13 NA TGTGCCAGCAGCCCCGACTCCGGGGGGACCCAGTACTTC CASSPDSGGTQYF
NA 15 TRBJ1-1 TRBV19 NA TGTGCCAGTAGTCCCGGGACCGATGCGAACACTGAAGCTTTCTTT CASSPGTDANTEAFF
many 15 TRBJ1-1 TRBV18 TRBD1 TGTGCCAGCTCACCAGGACAGGGGGCGGGGACTGAAGCTTTCTTT CASSPGQGAGTEAFF
many 11 TRBJ1-1 TRBV28 NA TGTGCCAGCAAATTGAACACTGAAGCTTTCTTT CASKLNTEAFF
NA 16 TRBJ2-7 TRBV7-9 NA TGTGCCAGCAGCTCCACGCGGGCAACTAGGTCCTACGAGCAGTACTTC CASSSTRATRSYEQYF
many 15 TRBJ2-1 TRBV12-3/TRBV12-4 TRBD1 TGTGCCAGCAGCCGGCAGACAGGGACCTACAATGAGCAGTTCTTC CASSRQTGTYNEQFF
NA 15 TRBJ2-7 TRBV14 NA TGTGCCAGCAGCCAAGTTAAGGTTTCGGTCAATGAGCAGTACTTC CASSQVKVSVNEQYF
many 13 TRBJ1-1 TRBV3-1 NA TGTGCCAGCAGCCAAGGGGGAGGCAGTGAAGCTTTCTTT CASSQGGGSEAFF
NA 14 TRBJ2-1 TRBV12-3/TRBV12-4 NA TGTGCCAGCAGTTTACCGCAGGGTAGGGGTGAGCAGTTCTTC CASSLPQGRGEQFF
NA 13 TRBJ2-1 TRBV7-3 TRBD2 TGTGCCATTGGACTAGCGGGAAACAATGAGCAGTTCTTC CAIGLAGNNEQFF
NA 15 TRBJ2-1 TRBV10-3 TRBD2 TGTGCCATCAGTCAGACTAGCGGGAGTGGCAATGAGCAGTTCTTC CAISQTSGSGNEQFF
few 11 TRBJ2-1 TRBV20-1 NA TGCAGTGCTAGATTTACAGGGGGGGAGTTCTTC CSARFTGGEFF
few 14 TRBJ2-5 TRBV30 TRBD2 TGTGCCTGGAGTGTAATGGCGGGAGGCGAGACCCAGTACTTC CAWSVMAGGETQYF
few 12 TRBJ2-1 TRBV14 NA TGTGCCAGCAGCCAAGAGGGTGATGAGCAGTTCTTC CASSQEGDEQFF
few 15 TRBJ2-5 TRBV6-2/TRBV6-3 TRBD2 TGTGCCAGCAGACCGGATAGCGGGAACCAAGAGACCCAGTACTTC CASRPDSGNQETQYF
NA 12 TRBJ2-7 TRBV29-1 NA TGCAGCGTTAAGGCAGGGTCCTACGAGCAGTACTTC CSVKAGSYEQYF
NA 14 TRBJ2-7 TRBV12-3/TRBV12-4 NA TGTGCCAGCACCCCCGCGGTGGGGTCCTACGAGCAGTACTTC CASTPAVGSYEQYF
many 14 TRBJ1-1 TRBV6-2/TRBV6-3 NA TGTGCCAGCAGTTTCAGGGCTCTTAACACTGAAGCTTTCTTT CASSFRALNTEAFF
many 12 TRBJ2-7 TRBV28 NA TGTGCCACCCACCGGGCTCCGTACGAGCAGTACTTC CATHRAPYEQYF
NA 14 TRBJ2-7 TRBV5-1 TRBD1 TGCGCCAGCAGCGCACAGGGGGCGCACGACGAGCAGTACTTC CASSAQGAHDEQYF
NA 17 TRBJ1-1 TRBV2 NA TGTGCCAGCAGTGAACCGCGGGGGGGACGGACGAACACTGAAGCTTTCTTT CASSEPRGGRTNTEAFF
few 11 TRBJ2-1 TRBV3-1 NA TGTGCCAGCAGTCGTAATCTTGAGCAGTTCTTC CASSRNLEQFF
NA 15 TRBJ2-3 TRBV4-2 NA TGTGCCAGCAGCAACCAGGGTACTAGCACAGATACGCAGTATTTT CASSNQGTSTDTQYF
many 12 TRBJ2-7 TRBV12-3/TRBV12-4 NA TGTGCCAGCAGCCCGACTAGTAACGAGCAGTACTTC CASSPTSNEQYF
NA 13 TRBJ2-5 TRBV28 NA TGTGCCAGCAGCCCAGACAGTAAGGAGACCCAGTACTTC CASSPDSKETQYF
few 16 TRBJ2-3 TRBV7-8 TRBD2 TGTGCCAGCAGCTTCAAACTAGCGGGGGCGGGGGATACGCAGTATTTT CASSFKLAGAGDTQYF
few 16 TRBJ1-6 TRBV7-3 TRBD1 TGTGCCAGCAGCTCCAGGGACAGTCGAGATAATTCACCCCTCCACTTT CASSSRDSRDNSPLHF
NA 17 TRBJ2-3 TRBV5-6 TRBD2 TGTGCCAGCAGCTTGGCCTTCCTAGCGGCTAGCACAGATACGCAGTATTTT CASSLAFLAASTDTQYF